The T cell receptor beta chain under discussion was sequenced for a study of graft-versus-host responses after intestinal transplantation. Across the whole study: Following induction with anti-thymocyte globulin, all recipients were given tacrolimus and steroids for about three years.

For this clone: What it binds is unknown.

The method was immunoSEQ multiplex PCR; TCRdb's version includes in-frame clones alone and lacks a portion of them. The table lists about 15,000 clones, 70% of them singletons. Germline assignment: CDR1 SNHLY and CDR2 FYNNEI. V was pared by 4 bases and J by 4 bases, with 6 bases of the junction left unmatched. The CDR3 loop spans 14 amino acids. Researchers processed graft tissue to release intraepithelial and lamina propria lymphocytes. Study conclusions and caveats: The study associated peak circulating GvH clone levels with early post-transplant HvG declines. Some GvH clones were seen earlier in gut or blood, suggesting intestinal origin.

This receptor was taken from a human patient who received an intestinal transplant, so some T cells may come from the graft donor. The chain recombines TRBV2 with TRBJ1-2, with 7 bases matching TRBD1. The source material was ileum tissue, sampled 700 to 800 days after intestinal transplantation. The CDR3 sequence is CASSVAGGGYGYTF. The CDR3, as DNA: TGTGCCAGCAGTGTGGCAGGGGGAGGCTATGGCTACACCTTC.